The T cell receptor beta chain described here comes from a study of immune heterogeneity within non-small cell lung tumors. Looking at the study overall: Several squamous cell carcinomas, about nine non-squamous carcinomas and 1 not otherwise specified made up the tumors.

By proportion, this clonotype is medium-sized. Its cognate antigen is unknown. Multiplex PCR amplified the TCR beta CDR3 region. Its first round ran for roughly 9 cycles with 32 V and 13 J primers. TCRdb analysed the multiplex PCR reads with MiXCR anew, one entry per CDR3 protein. The table shows about 15,000 distinct CDR3 sequences, with approximately 26% occurring only once. Germline CDR1 and CDR2: KGHDR and SFDVKD. The CDR3 runs to 17 residues. The V gene end was trimmed by 5 bases and the J gene end by 4 bases; junction bases not matched to a gene: 7. Study-level findings and limits: Identical dominant CDR3 beta clonotypes spanned tumor sites within a patient, beside site-unique high-frequency clones. High-frequency T-cell receptor beta clonotypes were largely distinct between individual patients. A moderate but significant correlation was found, linking local T-cell clonality with local tumor mutational burden (R roughly 0.3).

At around 600 ng per sample, bulk tumor genomic DNA provided the template. Several biopsies were collected from each primary tumor during surgery. They were spaced as far apart as possible within the tumor mass. Surgery that was curative in intent was performed on patients with untreated, newly diagnosed non-small cell lung cancer. Sample: lung tumor tissue. This clonotype originated in a man in his forties with non-small cell lung cancer. This chain links TRBV24-1 with TRBJ2-3, with TRBD2 identical over 14 bases. The CDR3 DNA reads TGTGCCACCAGTGGCCGGACTAGCGGGAGGCTGGCAGATACGCAGTATTTT. Residues: CATSGRTSGRLADTQYF.